What follows are 30 T cell receptor beta chains derived from one specimen sequenced in a study of T cell repertoires in cytomegalovirus infection. TCRdb re-derived calls from the reads in MiXCR, one entry per CDR3 protein. Among fewer than 400,000 distinct CDR3 sequences listed, around 18% were seen once. Sequences were obtained from PBMCs. The source of these receptors is a human donor in good health (CMV status not recorded). Some clones in this sample may be carry-over from other donors' samples.

This clonotype appeared many times. The DNA of the CDR3 is TGTGCCAGCAGCTTCGATGCGGGGGGGCGAGATACGCAGTATTTT. The encoded protein is CASSFDAGGRDTQYF. V and J are TRBV11-1 and TRBJ2-3, with TRBD2 matching over 9 bases. The CDR3 is made up of 15 amino acids. The V and J ends lost 3 bases and 5 bases, in that order; junction bases with no gene match: 6. In germline, CDR1 is SGHAT, CDR2 FQDESV (reference sequence).

This clonotype was observed many times. The genes are TRBV27 and TRBJ2-7, with TRBD2 matching over 13 bases. This CDR3 is 16 amino acids long. The trim removed 4 bases at V and 5 bases at J, leaving 8 bases unmatched. The germline CDR1 and CDR2 sequences are MNHEY and SMNVEV (reference sequence). The CDR3 bases are TGTGCCAGCAGTTCTCCCGGGACTAGCGGGACTCACGAGCAGTACTTC. Protein: CASSSPGTSGTHEQYF.

V gene TRBV20-1 combines with J gene TRBJ2-3, with D maybe TRBD2 (5 bases). CDR3 length: 12 amino acids. Germline V CDR1 and CDR2: DFQATT, SNEGSKA (reference sequence). The germline V and J ends were trimmed by 5 bases and 5 bases, with 11 bases remaining between them. CDR3 residues: CSAPGNVDTQYF. The CDR3 DNA reads as TGCAGTGCTCCCGGGAACGTAGATACGCAGTATTTT.

Many counts were recorded for this clonotype. CDR3 amino acids: CASSLFTTSYEQYF. Written as DNA, the CDR3 is TGTGCCAGCAGCTTGTTTACCACCTCCTACGAGCAGTACTTC. J is TRBJ2-7 and V is TRBV5-4; no reliable D call. The germline gives CDR1 SGHNT, CDR2 YYREEE (reference sequence). The CDR3 length is 14 residues. V dropped 1 base and J dropped 0 bases, with 8 bases sitting between them.

This clonotype appeared many times. The gene calls are TRBV7-8 and TRBJ2-7, with 9 bases identical to TRBD2. V was clipped by 5 bases and J by 7 bases; unmatched bases: 15. Germline V gene sequence: CDR1 SGHVS, CDR2 FQNEAQ. The CDR3 extends over 16 amino acids. The CDR3 DNA reads as TGTGCCAGCAGCCGCCCGACCGGGACTAGCTTGAGGGAGCAGTACTTC. Protein sequence: CASSRPTGTSLREQYF.

This chain uses TRBV10-3 with TRBJ1-2; possibly TRBD1 for D (5 bases). Germline lookup yields CDR1 ENHRY and CDR2 SYGVKD. Between the trimmed V and J ends, which lost 4 bases and 2 bases, there was a span of 11 bases. CDR3 size: 14 residues. The CDR3 region is CAISAYRDNYGYTF. The CDR3 DNA sequence: TGTGCCATCAGTGCCTACCGGGACAACTATGGCTACACCTTC.

About this clonotype itself: A read error may account for a junction end that differs from germline. J is TRBJ1-2 and V is TRBV28, with D possibly being TRBD1 (5 bases). CDR1 and CDR2 (germline): MDHEN, SYDVKM. The length of the CDR3 is 15 residues. CDR3 nucleotides: TGTGCCAGCAGTTTTCTCTTTCAGCGAGGACAAGGCTATACCTTC. This encodes CASSFLFQRGQGYTF.

This clonotype was seen repeatedly, ten times or more. The chain recombines TRBV7-2 with TRBJ2-4, with D perhaps TRBD1 (6 bases). The CDR3 spans 13 residues. Per the germline V gene, CDR1 is SGHTA and CDR2 is FQGNSA. The V gene lost 6 bases and the J gene lost 7 bases, with 13 bases spanning the gap. The CDR3 loop is CASRQGLENIQYF. In DNA, the CDR3 is TGTGCCAGCAGACAGGGTTTGGAGAACATTCAGTACTTC.

Only a few counts were recorded for this clonotype. The chain couples TRBV6-1 to TRBJ1-6; D perhaps matches TRBD1 (5 bases). CDR1 is MNHNS, CDR2 SASEGT, per germline. Trimming shortened V by 1 base and J by 14 bases, and 12 bases separated the two germline ends. This CDR3 contains 13 residues. The CDR3 reads CASSEGDGTALHF. CDR3 bases: TGTGCCAGCAGTGAAGGGGATGGGACTGCCCTCCACTTT.

This clonotype was counted many times. This chain links TRBV12-3 or TRBV12-4 with TRBJ2-5, with D uncertain. The CDR3 covers 12 residues. Trimming removed 6 bases at V and 1 base at J, with 6 bases between. This CDR3 is CASRYAQETQYF. The DNA of the CDR3 is TGTGCCAGCAGATACGCCCAAGAGACCCAGTACTTC.

The V and J genes are TRBV5-4 and TRBJ2-1, with D perhaps TRBD1 or TRBD2 (5 bases each). The CDR3 extends over 17 amino acids. Germline assignment: CDR1 SGHNT and CDR2 YYREEE (reference sequence). The V gene lost 0 bases and the J gene lost 5 bases, with 18 bases spanning the gap. The CDR3 region has the DNA TGTGCCAGCAGCTTGGAGCCGGGGCGGTCCGCCAACAATGAGCAGTTCTTC. The encoded protein is CASSLEPGRSANNEQFF.

This clonotype was recorded many times. The gene calls are TRBV7-2 and TRBJ2-1; D uncertain. Trimming stripped 4 bases from V and 1 base from J, with 11 bases between. Germline V gene data show CDR1 as SGHTA and CDR2 as FQGNSA. The CDR3 has 15 amino acids. CDR3 amino acids: CASSSWTSSYNEQFF. The CDR3 nucleotides are TGTGCCAGCAGCTCCTGGACCAGTTCCTACAATGAGCAGTTCTTC.

The table lists this clonotype with many counts. The chain has TRBV7-2 and TRBJ1-2, with D possibly being TRBD1 (6 bases). Germline CDR1 and CDR2: SGHTA and FQGNSA. V dropped 5 bases and J dropped 7 bases, with 17 bases sitting between them. The CDR3 runs to 14 residues. The CDR3 protein is CASSPRAGEGGYTF. In nucleotides, the CDR3 is TGTGCCAGCAGCCCAAGGGCAGGGGAGGGTGGCTACACCTTC.

This clonotype occurred a few times. The chain uses TRBV12-5 and TRBJ2-1; D remains ambiguous. V gave up 5 bases and J gave up 6 bases, with 8 bases separating them. The CDR3 totals 12 residues. Germline V gives CDR1 LGHNT, CDR2 FRNRAP. CDR3 loop: CASGPSINEQFF. The CDR3, as DNA: TGTGCTAGTGGTCCCTCTATCAATGAGCAGTTCTTC. Supplemented by reference TRBV12-5 and TRBJ2-1, the full variable domain reads DARVTQTPRHKVTEMGQEVTMRCQPILGHNTVFWYRQTMMQGLELLAYFRNRAPLDDSGMPKDRFSAEMPDATLATLKIQPSEPRDSAVYFCASGPSINEQFFGPGTRLTVL.

The chain employs TRBV5-1 and TRBJ2-7; 7 nucleotides line up with TRBD2. CDR3 length: 16 amino acids. Germline values: CDR1 SGHRS, CDR2 YFSETQ. The ends lost 8 bases at V and 0 bases at J; junction bases unmatched: 14. The CDR3 DNA is TGCGCCAGACCCGGGCAGCGGGATCGCCGCTCCTACGAGCAGTACTTC. It translates to CARPGQRDRRSYEQYF.

The sample holds a few counts of this clonotype. CDR3 DNA sequence: TGTGCCAGCCACCGAGGGGCACAAGAGACCCAGTACTTC. Protein sequence: CASHRGAQETQYF. The chain employs TRBV11-2 and TRBJ2-5, with D perhaps matching TRBD1 or TRBD2 (5 bases each). The CDR3 totals 13 residues. Germline assignment: CDR1 SGHAT and CDR2 FQNNGV. V lost 8 bases and J 2 bases, leaving 12 bases between the germline ends.

The chain employs TRBV29-1 and TRBJ2-7; the D call may be TRBD1 or TRBD2 (5 bases each). CDR1 and CDR2 (germline): SQVTM, ANQGSEA. V was pared by 5 bases and J by 2 bases, with 13 bases between. The CDR3 extends over 13 amino acids. CDR3 residues: CSVLGPGPYEQYF. The CDR3, as DNA: TGCAGCGTTTTGGGACCTGGCCCCTACGAGCAGTACTTC.

The chain joins TRBV14 to TRBJ1-1, with 8 bases identical to TRBD1. V gave up 0 bases and J gave up 11 bases; unmatched junction bases: 5. CDR3 length: 13 amino acids. Germline V gene lookup returns CDR1 SGHDN and CDR2 FVKESK. The CDR3 loop is CASSQDWTGPAFF. DNA of the CDR3: TGTGCCAGCAGCCAAGATTGGACAGGGCCGGCTTTCTTT.

This clonotype was found a few times. The chain uses TRBV9 and TRBJ2-3; 8 bases map to TRBD2. CDR1 is SGDLS and CDR2 is YYNGEE in the germline V gene. The CDR3 length is 15 residues. The junction had 8 bases not matched to a gene; V was cut back by 4 bases and J by 4 bases. CDR3 sequence reads: CASSRSLREADTQYF. The CDR3 bases are TGTGCCAGCAGCCGCTCCTTGCGGGAGGCAGATACGCAGTATTTT.

This clonotype was seen at least ten times. This rearrangement joins TRBV28 to TRBJ2-5; D unclear. V was pared by 3 bases and J by 4 bases, with 12 bases between. The germline gives CDR1 MDHEN, CDR2 SYDVKM. The length of the CDR3 is 14 residues. The CDR3 coding sequence is TGTGCCAGCAGTTTCGTTCCCAGCTTAGAGACCCAGTACTTC. Translated: CASSFVPSLETQYF. Complete variable domain (other parts from reference TRBV28 and TRBJ2-5): DVKVTQSSRYLVKRTGEKVFLECVQDMDHENMFWYRQDPGLGLRLIYFSYDVKMKEKGDIPEGYSVSREKKERFSLILESASTNQTSMYLCASSFVPSLETQYFGPGTRLLVL.

The chain recombines TRBV7-2 with TRBJ2-1, with 11 bases lining up with TRBD2. The CDR3 sequence is 17 residues long. Germline V gene sequence: CDR1 SGHTA, CDR2 FQGNSA. The V and J ends lost 3 bases and 0 bases, in that order; junction bases with no gene match: 4. The CDR3 loop is CASSFRLAGPSYNEQFF. DNA of the CDR3: TGTGCCAGCAGCTTCCGACTAGCGGGGCCCTCCTACAATGAGCAGTTCTTC.

The rearrangement links TRBV11-2 to TRBJ1-2; maybe TRBD1 (5 bases). The CDR3 runs 15 residues. V lost 1 base to trimming and J lost 7 bases, with 16 bases between them. Looked up from germline, CDR1 is SGHAT and CDR2 is FQNNGV. The CDR3 bases are TGTGCCAGCAGCTTAGGACAGAGAGATCCCGCTGGCTACACCTTC. It encodes CASSLGQRDPAGYTF.

J is TRBJ2-1 and V is TRBV11-2; 11 nucleotides align to TRBD2. Germline-derived CDR1 and CDR2 are SGHAT and FQNNGV. The CDR3 loop spans 17 amino acids. V lost 4 bases to trimming and J lost 9 bases; unmatched junction nucleotides: 14. CDR3 amino acids: CASSSYSGGGWASEQFF. CDR3 in DNA: TGTGCCAGCAGCTCGTATAGCGGGGGGGGATGGGCCAGTGAGCAGTTCTTC.

The V and J genes are TRBV20-1 and TRBJ1-1; D remains unclear. Trimming cost V 0 bases and J 1 base, with 9 bases left between them. CDR3 size: 14 residues. The germline CDR1 and CDR2 sequences are DFQATT and SNEGSKA (reference sequence). The CDR3: CSARDPGQNTEAFF. The CDR3 DNA reads TGCAGTGCTAGAGATCCCGGCCAGAACACTGAAGCTTTCTTT.

This clonotype was found a few times. This chain links TRBV7-8 with TRBJ2-3; D is perhaps TRBD2 (6 bases). The germline V gene encodes CDR1 SGHVS and CDR2 FQNEAQ. V was pared by 5 bases and J by 1 base, with 16 bases between. The CDR3 length is 16 residues. The DNA of the CDR3 is TGTGCCAGCAGCCTTCTACCGGGAGAAGGCACAGATACGCAGTATTTT. Its protein is CASSLLPGEGTDTQYF.

This clonotype was detected only a few times. This chain connects TRBV4-1 to TRBJ2-3, with D perhaps matching TRBD1 or TRBD2 (5 bases each). Germline V lookup: CDR1 MGHRA, CDR2 YSYEKL. The V gene lost 10 bases and the J gene lost 0 bases, with 14 bases spanning the gap. There are 14 residues in the CDR3. CDR3 in amino acids: CATQGTPSTDTQYF. CDR3 DNA sequence: TGCGCCACCCAAGGGACGCCGAGCACAGATACGCAGTATTTT.

This clonotype was seen a handful of times. The chain recombines TRBV20-1 with TRBJ1-1, with D unclear. CDR1 DFQATT and CDR2 SNEGSKA come from the germline V gene (reference sequence). V lost 3 bases and J lost 0, with 8 bases in between. This CDR3 comprises 13 residues. The CDR3 sequence: CSASEDMNTEAFF. The CDR3 bases are TGCAGTGCTAGTGAGGATATGAACACTGAAGCTTTCTTT.

This clonotype has more than one count but fewer than ten. V gene TRBV20-1 combines with J gene TRBJ2-3; 7 bases are a match to TRBD2. Trimming at V came to 3 bases and at J to 0 bases, leaving 0 bases not matched to a gene. CDR3 length: 13 residues. The germline CDR1 and CDR2 sequences are DFQATT and SNEGSKA (reference sequence). Written as DNA, the CDR3 is TGCAGTGCTAGGCGGGGGAGCACAGATACGCAGTATTTT. Encoded protein: CSARRGSTDTQYF.

This clonotype was seen at least ten times. This chain links TRBV6-1 with TRBJ2-1; no firm D call. The V end lost 6 bases, the J end lost 13 bases, and 16 bases lay between the germline ends. The CDR3 loop spans 12 amino acids. Germline CDR1 reads MNHNS; CDR2 reads SASEGT. In DNA form, the CDR3 reads TGTGCCAGCAGAACGGATCAAGGGATTCAGTTCTTC. It codes for CASRTDQGIQFF.

This clonotype has more than one count but fewer than ten. V gene TRBV10-3 combines with J gene TRBJ2-7; D possibly corresponds to TRBD2 (5 bases). The germline gives CDR1 ENHRY, CDR2 SYGVKD. This CDR3 is 13 amino acids long. The germline V and J ends were trimmed by 2 bases and 12 bases, with 17 bases remaining between them. As DNA, the CDR3 is TGTGCCATCAGTGAGACCCCAGAGGGAATCGCGTACTTC. Protein product: CAISETPEGIAYF.